The entry below gives a single T cell receptor (beta chain) sequence along with its context. The data were taken from a study of shared clonotypes between healthy human individuals. Study summary: Donors were a couple of women and a few men aged 18 to 49.

Donors included only healthy HIV-negative adults lacking recent acute infections or vaccinations. CD4+ cells were split into CD45RA+ naive and CD45RA-negative memory subsets. Germline V gene data show CDR1 as ENHRY and CDR2 as SYGVKD. Trimming removed 6 bases from V and 3 bases from J, with 17 bases in between. The CDR3 runs to 15 residues. Repertoires were generated with immunoSEQ multiplex PCR, while TCRdb's copy carries only in-frame clones and drops some. The table records over a million clones, about 84% of them present only once. The chain recombines TRBV10-3 with TRBJ1-2; a possible D gene is TRBD1 (6 bases). What was sequenced was memory CD4+ T cells from PBMCs. The subset denotes: CD45RA-negative fraction. This sequence originates from a man between 18 and 35 years old in good health. Some clones in this sample may be carry-over from other donors' samples. The chain's CDR3 is CAIRVEAGEDYGYTF. In DNA, the CDR3 is TGTGCCATCAGGGTGGAGGCAGGGGAGGACTATGGCTACACCTTC.